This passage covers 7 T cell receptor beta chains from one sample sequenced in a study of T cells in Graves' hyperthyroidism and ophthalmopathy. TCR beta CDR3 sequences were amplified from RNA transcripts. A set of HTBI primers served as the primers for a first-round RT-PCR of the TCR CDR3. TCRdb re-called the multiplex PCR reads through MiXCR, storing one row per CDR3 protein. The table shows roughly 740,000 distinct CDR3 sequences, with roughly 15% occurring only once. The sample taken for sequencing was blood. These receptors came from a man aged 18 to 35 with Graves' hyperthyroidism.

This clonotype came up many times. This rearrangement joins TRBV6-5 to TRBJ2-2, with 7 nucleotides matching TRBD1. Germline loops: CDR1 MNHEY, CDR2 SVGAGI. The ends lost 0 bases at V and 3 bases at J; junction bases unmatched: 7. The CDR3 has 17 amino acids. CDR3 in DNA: TGTGCCAGCAGTTACTCGATTGGGACAGAGTACACCGGGGAGCTGTTTTTT. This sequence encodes CASSYSIGTEYTGELFF.

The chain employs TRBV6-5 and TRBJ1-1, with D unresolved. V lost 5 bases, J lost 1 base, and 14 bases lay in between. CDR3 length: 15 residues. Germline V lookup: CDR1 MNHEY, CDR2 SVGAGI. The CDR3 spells CASSTRLLGNTEAFF. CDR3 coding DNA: TGTGCCAGCAGTACCCGACTCCTTGGGAACACTGAAGCTTTCTTT.

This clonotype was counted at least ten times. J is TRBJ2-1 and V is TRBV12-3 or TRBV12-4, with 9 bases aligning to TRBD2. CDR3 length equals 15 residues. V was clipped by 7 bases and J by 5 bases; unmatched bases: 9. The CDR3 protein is CASKLAGGPNNEQFF. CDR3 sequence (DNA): TGTGCCAGCAAATTGGCGGGAGGGCCAAACAATGAGCAGTTCTTC.

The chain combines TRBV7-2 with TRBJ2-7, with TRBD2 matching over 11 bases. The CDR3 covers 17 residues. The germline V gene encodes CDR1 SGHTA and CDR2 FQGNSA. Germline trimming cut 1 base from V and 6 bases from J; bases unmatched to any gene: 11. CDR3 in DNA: TGTGCCAGCAGCTTAGTGGGACTAGCGGACCCGAGTGGCGAGCAGTACTTC. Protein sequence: CASSLVGLADPSGEQYF.

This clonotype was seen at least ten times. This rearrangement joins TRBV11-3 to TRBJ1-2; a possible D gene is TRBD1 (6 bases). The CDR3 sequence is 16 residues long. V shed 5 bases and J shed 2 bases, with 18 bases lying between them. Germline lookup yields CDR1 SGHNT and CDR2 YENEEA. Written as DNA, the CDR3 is TGTGCCAGCAGCCCCAGAGGCGCGGGACACAACTATGGCTACACCTTC. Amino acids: CASSPRGAGHNYGYTF.

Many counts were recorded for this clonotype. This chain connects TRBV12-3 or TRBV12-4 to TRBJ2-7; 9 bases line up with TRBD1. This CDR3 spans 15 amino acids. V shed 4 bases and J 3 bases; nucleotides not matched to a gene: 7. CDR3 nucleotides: TGTGCCAGCAGTTCCCGGGACAGGGAGAACTACGAGCAGTACTTC. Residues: CASSSRDRENYEQYF.

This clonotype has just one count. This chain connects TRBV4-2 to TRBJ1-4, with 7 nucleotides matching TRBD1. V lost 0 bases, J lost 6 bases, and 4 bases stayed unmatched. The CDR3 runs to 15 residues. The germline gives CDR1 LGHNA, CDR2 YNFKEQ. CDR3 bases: TGTGCCAGCAGCCAAGACAGGGGGAGGGATGAAAAACTGTTTTTT. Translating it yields CASSQDRGRDEKLFF.